Described below is a single T cell receptor beta chain sequence and its context. The antigen is undetermined. The sample belongs to a study of T cell responses to AZD1222 COVID-19 vaccine. General study results and limits: Donors were largely white British and mainly female; clonal diversity was possibly underestimated. There were vaccine-associated CD4 TCRs across spike, dominant at 160-218 and 743-854. All repertoire sampling was performed exclusively after the peak T cell response. At baseline, just a handful of AZD1222 recipients tested seropositive.

Sequenced by immunoSEQ multiplex PCR; TCRdb stores in-frame clones only, minus some. This sample's clone table lists over 130,000 clones. The V end lost 1 base, the J end lost 4 bases, and 16 bases lay between the germline ends. CDR1 SGHTA and CDR2 FQGNSA come from the germline V gene. The CDR3 sequence is 16 residues long. The sequence came from an adult in good health. Sequenced material: peripheral blood. The J gene is TRBJ2-5, the V gene TRBV7-2, with D tentatively TRBD1 (7 bases). The CDR3 region has the DNA TGTGCCAGCAGCTTAGATAGCGGTTACAGGGGAGAGACCCAGTACTTC. It translates to CASSLDSGYRGETQYF.